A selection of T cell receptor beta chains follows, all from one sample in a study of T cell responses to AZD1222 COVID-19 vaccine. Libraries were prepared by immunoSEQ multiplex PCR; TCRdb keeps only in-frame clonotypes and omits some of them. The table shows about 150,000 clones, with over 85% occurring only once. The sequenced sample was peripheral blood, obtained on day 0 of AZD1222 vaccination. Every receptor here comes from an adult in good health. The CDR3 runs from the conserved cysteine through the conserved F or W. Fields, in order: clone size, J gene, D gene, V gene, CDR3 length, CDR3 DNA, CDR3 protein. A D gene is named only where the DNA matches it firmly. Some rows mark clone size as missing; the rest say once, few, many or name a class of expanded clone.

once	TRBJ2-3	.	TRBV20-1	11	TGCAGTGCTTATCGGGGGGATACGCAGTATTTT	CSAYRGDTQYF
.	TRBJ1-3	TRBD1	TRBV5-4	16	TGTGCCAGCACCGAGGGGGGACAGGGAGCTGGAAACACCATATATTTT	CASTEGGQGAGNTIYF
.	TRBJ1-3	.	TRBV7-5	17	TGTGCCAGAAGCTTATCCAACAGGGGATTCAAGGGGAACACCATATATTTT	CARSLSNRGFKGNTIYF
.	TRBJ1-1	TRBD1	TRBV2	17	TGTGCCAGCAGTGAAGGAGGGACAGGCCAGGCCCACACTGAAGCTTTCTTT	CASSEGGTGQAHTEAFF
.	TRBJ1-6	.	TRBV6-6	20	TGTGCCAGCAGCCAGTTACCCCCACGGGACACTTACTCCTATAATTCACCCCTCCACTTT	CASSQLPPRDTYSYNSPLHF
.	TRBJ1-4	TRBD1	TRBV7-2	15	TGTGCCAGCAGCTTAGCCGCCGGGACAGATGAAAAACTGTTTTTT	CASSLAAGTDEKLFF
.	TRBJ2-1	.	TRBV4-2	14	TGTGCCAGCAGCCAGAGGCGGATTTACAATGAGCAGTTCTTC	CASSQRRIYNEQFF
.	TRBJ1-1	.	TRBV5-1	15	TGCGCCAGCAGCTTGGGCACACGGATCTCCCTCGGAGCTTTCTTT	CASSLGTRISLGAFF
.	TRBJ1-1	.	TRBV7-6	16	TGTGCCAGCAGCTTGGGGGCCACCAGGGGGAACACTGAAGCTTTCTTT	CASSLGATRGNTEAFF
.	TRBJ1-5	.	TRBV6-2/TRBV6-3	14	TGTGCCAGCAGTTCTGACGATGGGGACCACCCCCAGCATTTT	CASSSDDGDHPQHF
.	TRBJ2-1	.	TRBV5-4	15	TGTGCCAGCAGCTTCTTGGCCGGAACCTACAATGAGCAGTTCTTC	CASSFLAGTYNEQFF
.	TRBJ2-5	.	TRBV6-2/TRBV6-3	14	TGTGCCAGCAGTTACGTGGACAGTCAAGAGACCCAGTACTTC	CASSYVDSQETQYF
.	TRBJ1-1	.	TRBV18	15	TGTGCCAGCTCACAGGCCCTGGATTCGAACACTGAAGCTTTCTTT	CASSQALDSNTEAFF
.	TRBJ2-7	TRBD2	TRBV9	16	TGTGCCAGCAGCGTAGCGGCTAGCGGGGTCGTATACGAGCAGTACTTC	CASSVAASGVVYEQYF
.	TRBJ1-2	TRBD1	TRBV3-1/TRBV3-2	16	TGTGCCAGCAGACCTTTGGGCGCACAGGGGAACTATGGCTACACCTTC	CASRPLGAQGNYGYTF
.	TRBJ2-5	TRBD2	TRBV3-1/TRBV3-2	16	TGTGCCAGCAGCCAAGGGGGTAGCGGGAGTAAAGAGACCCAGTACTTC	CASSQGGSGSKETQYF
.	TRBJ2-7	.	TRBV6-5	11	TGTGCCAGCAGTTCGGGTGTGGAGCAGTACTTC	CASSSGVEQYF
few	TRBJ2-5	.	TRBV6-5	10	TGTGCCAGCAGGATAGAGACCCAGTACTTC	CASRIETQYF
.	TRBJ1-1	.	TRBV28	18	TGTGCCAGCAGTCCCACCCGTGCCAGAGGACGGGTGAACACTGAAGCTTTCTTT	CASSPTRARGRVNTEAFF
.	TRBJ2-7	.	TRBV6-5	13	TGTGCCAGCACCCCGACTGCTAGCTACGAGCAGTACTTC	CASTPTASYEQYF
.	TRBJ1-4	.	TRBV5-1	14	TGCGCCAGCGGACGGGACGCGGCTAATGAAAAACTGTTTTTT	CASGRDAANEKLFF
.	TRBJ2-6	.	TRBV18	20	TGTGCCAGCTCACCCGGGACACCATCGGCCATCGGGTCTGGGGCCAACGTCCTGACTTTC	CASSPGTPSAIGSGANVLTF
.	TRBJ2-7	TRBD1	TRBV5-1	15	TGCGCCAGCAGCGAAGGGACAGGGGTAGTCAGCGAGCAGTACTTC	CASSEGTGVVSEQYF
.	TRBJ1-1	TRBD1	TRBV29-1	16	TGCAGCGTTGGACCGGGACAGGGGACACCTAACACTGAAGCTTTCTTT	CSVGPGQGTPNTEAFF
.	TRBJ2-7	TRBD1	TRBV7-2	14	TGTGCCAGCAGCTTAGCTGACAGGGTTAGAGAGCAGTACTTC	CASSLADRVREQYF
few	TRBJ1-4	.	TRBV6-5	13	TGTGCCAGCTGGGGCAGGGGATCTGAAAAACTGTTTTTT	CASWGRGSEKLFF
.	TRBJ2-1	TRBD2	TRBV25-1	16	TGTGCCAGCAGTGACCCCAGCGGGAGGTTCTACAATGAGCAGTTCTTC	CASSDPSGRFYNEQFF
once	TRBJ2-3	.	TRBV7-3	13	TGTGCCAGCAGCTTAATGTTCTCGGAGAGGCAGTATTTT	CASSLMFSERQYF
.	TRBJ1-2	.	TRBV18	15	TGTGCCAGCTCACCTCTGGCAGGAGAGCACGATGGCTACACCTTC	CASSPLAGEHDGYTF
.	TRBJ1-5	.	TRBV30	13	TGTGCCTGGAGTCCCACAGGGAGTCAGCCCCAGCATTTT	CAWSPTGSQPQHF
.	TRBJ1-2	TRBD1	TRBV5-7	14	TGTGCCAGCAGCTTGGTGGACAGGGTAAATGGCTACACCTTC	CASSLVDRVNGYTF
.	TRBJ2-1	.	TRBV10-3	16	TGTGCCATCAGTGACCTTCGCGGGATTTCCTACAATGAGCAGTTCTTC	CAISDLRGISYNEQFF
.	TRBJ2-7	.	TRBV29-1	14	TGCAGCGTTGATTCCCCGTACAGGGCGGGAGAGCAGTACTTC	CSVDSPYRAGEQYF
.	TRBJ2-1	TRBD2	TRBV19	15	TGTGCCAGTAGTATAGGGGGGACTACCGACAATGAGCAGTTCTTC	CASSIGGTTDNEQFF
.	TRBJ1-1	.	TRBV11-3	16	TGTGCCAGCAGCTTCCCGACAGGAATGGAGAACACTGAAGCTTTCTTT	CASSFPTGMENTEAFF
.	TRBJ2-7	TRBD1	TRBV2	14	TGTGCCAGCATTCGGGACAGGGGGAGCTACGAGCAGTACTTC	CASIRDRGSYEQYF